In its sample, the clone carrying this T cell receptor beta chain was seen many times. Its antigen is unknown. The junction had 14 bases not matched to a gene; V was cut back by 3 bases and J by 6 bases. The CDR3 spans 17 residues. CDR1 is LNHDA and CDR2 is SQIVND in the germline V gene (reference sequence). This record comes from a study of T-cell memory formation after mild COVID-19. Study-level background: TCR clusters were mostly donor specific.

Study-wide points: Largely, contracting CD4+ clones fell within CM and EM, and contracting CD8+ clones within EMRA. Among clones contracting day 15 to 85, CD4/CD8 was balanced, whereas later expanders leaned CD4+. SARS-CoV-2 specificity was not confirmed for second-wave clones peaking on day 37.

TCRdb re-derived calls from the 5' RACE reads in MiXCR, one entry per CDR3 protein. This table has roughly 14,000 distinct CDR3 sequences, around 20% appearing once. The source is an adult woman who had mild COVID-19 (a few samples of this study predate the infection). Cell type and time point are not known. Sequencing was carried out using PBMCs or a T cell subset sorted from them (not recorded which). The gene calls are TRBV19 and TRBJ2-1; 7 nucleotides match TRBD2. The CDR3 coding sequence is TGTGCCAGTAGTATTTCCGCGGCTAGCGGAGCAATCAATGAGCAGTTCTTC. Translating gives CASSISAASGAINEQFF.